This passage covers 5 T cell receptor beta chains from one sample sequenced in a study of T-cell memory formation after mild COVID-19. From the 5' RACE reads, TCRdb called clonotypes with MiXCR, one entry per CDR3 protein. This table has 30,000 to 40,000 distinct CDR3 sequences, approximately 10% appearing once. Material for sequencing was PBMCs or a T cell subset sorted from them (not recorded which). The receptors were sampled from a man in his late teens or twenties who had mild COVID-19 (a few samples of this study predate the infection). Cell type and time point are not known.

There are many counts of this clonotype. CDR3 sequence: CAIRGGQVHTIYF. As DNA, the CDR3 is TGTGCCATCAGAGGGGGACAGGTCCACACCATATATTTT. The V and J genes are TRBV10-3 and TRBJ1-3, with 8 bases that match TRBD1. There are 13 residues in the CDR3. V was clipped by 6 bases and J by 8 bases; unmatched bases: 6. Germline V CDR1 and CDR2: ENHRY, SYGVKD.

This clonotype has a count of ten or more. This sequence joins TRBV7-8 and TRBJ1-1; the match to TRBD1 covers 9 bases. The CDR3 has 17 residues. V shed 4 bases and J 0 bases; nucleotides not matched to a gene: 9. Germline CDR1 SGHVS, CDR2 FQNEAQ. The CDR3 here is CASSSQDRGIMNTEAFF. In DNA, the CDR3 is TGTGCCAGCAGCTCACAAGACAGGGGGATCATGAACACTGAAGCTTTCTTT.

This clonotype was seen repeatedly, ten times or more. The chain carries TRBV7-2 and TRBJ2-1, with 8 bases matching TRBD2. Germline-derived CDR1 and CDR2 are SGHTA and FQGNSA. J was trimmed by 12 bases and V by 5 bases; bases with no gene match: 12. The CDR3 covers 14 residues. CDR3 protein: CASSRTSSEVRQFF. The DNA of the CDR3 is TGTGCCAGCAGCCGGACTAGCTCCGAGGTGCGGCAGTTCTTC.

The table lists this clonotype with many counts. The V and J genes are TRBV5-1 and TRBJ2-2; 7 nucleotides match TRBD2. Germline V gene lookup returns CDR1 SGHRS and CDR2 YFSETQ. V lost 0 bases and J lost 6; bases outside the gene matches: 2. This CDR3 has 14 residues. CDR3 sequence: CASSLALASGELFF. The CDR3 DNA reads as TGCGCCAGCAGCTTGGCACTAGCGTCCGGGGAGCTGTTTTTT.

This clonotype was counted at least ten times. V is TRBV5-1 and J is TRBJ2-1; 10 nucleotides agree with TRBD2. Looked up from germline, CDR1 is SGHRS and CDR2 is YFSETQ. The CDR3 extends over 17 amino acids. Unmatched junction bases numbered 6, after V lost 3 bases and J lost 0 bases. The CDR3 region is CASSSRASGGSYNEQFF. The CDR3 coding sequence is TGCGCCAGCAGCTCCCGAGCTAGCGGGGGCTCCTACAATGAGCAGTTCTTC. The variable domain in full, with the rest retrieved from reference TRBV5-1 and TRBJ2-1, is KAGVTQTPRYLIKTRGQQVTLSCSPISGHRSVSWYQQTPGQGLQFLFEYFSETQRNKGNFPGRFSGRQFSNSRSEMNVSTLELGDSALYLCASSSRASGGSYNEQFFGPGTRLTVL.